These 29 T cell receptor beta chains share one sample of origin, sequenced in a study of early T cells in non-severe SARS-CoV-2 infection. TCRdb called the 5' RACE reads again in MiXCR, with one record for every CDR3 protein. The table has roughly 81,000 distinct CDR3 sequences, around an eighth seen once. Sequenced material: whole blood. These receptors came from an adult who was a healthcare worker with PCR-confirmed SARS-CoV-2 infection or an uninfected control (not recorded which).

This chain links TRBV20-1 with TRBJ2-7; a possible D gene is TRBD2 (6 bases). This CDR3 has 13 amino acids. V lost 5 bases and J lost 3, with 14 bases in between. Germline CDR1 and CDR2: DFQATT and SNEGSKA (reference sequence). In nucleotides, the CDR3 is TGCAGTGCTTACAAGCTGGGGGGCTACGAGCAGTACTTC. Translating it yields CSAYKLGGYEQYF.

This clonotype was detected only a few times. The V call is TRBV12-3 or TRBV12-4, the J call TRBJ2-7, with D tentatively TRBD2 (5 bases). The CDR3 extends over 14 amino acids. The germline V and J ends were trimmed by 5 bases and 3 bases, with 14 bases remaining between them. The CDR3 spells CASSPDPGNYEQYF. CDR3 nucleotide sequence: TGTGCCAGCAGTCCCGACCCGGGGAACTACGAGCAGTACTTC.

V and J are TRBV6-5 and TRBJ2-1; D remains ambiguous. The germline CDR1 and CDR2 sequences are MNHEY and SVGAGI. CDR3 size: 14 residues. V lost 6 bases and J lost 0, with 9 bases in between. CDR3: CASSQDPSYNEQFF. CDR3 coding DNA: TGTGCCAGCAGCCAGGACCCCTCCTACAATGAGCAGTTCTTC.

J is TRBJ2-7 and V is TRBV5-1; TRBD1 aligns across 8 bases. V dropped 0 bases and J dropped 1; count of bases not matched to a gene: 6. Germline loops: CDR1 SGHRS, CDR2 YFSETQ. The CDR3 length is 16 residues. CDR3 bases: TGCGCCAGCAGCTTGGGGGACAGGCGAATTTCCTACGAGCAGTACTTC. Its translation: CASSLGDRRISYEQYF. Variable domain in full (rest from reference TRBV5-1 and TRBJ2-7): KAGVTQTPRYLIKTRGQQVTLSCSPISGHRSVSWYQQTPGQGLQFLFEYFSETQRNKGNFPGRFSGRQFSNSRSEMNVSTLELGDSALYLCASSLGDRRISYEQYFGPGTRLTVT.

The chain links TRBV21-1 to TRBJ2-7; the table assigns TRBD2, which was not confirmed against the DNA. TRBV21-1 is reported as a pseudogene. The CDR3 has 13 residues. In DNA form, the CDR3 reads TGTGCCCAACTAACGGGAACCTCCTACGAGCAGTACTTC. Its protein product is CAQLTGTSYEQYF.

This clonotype was recorded at least ten times. The chain combines TRBV20-1 with TRBJ1-4, with 8 bases aligning to TRBD1. Trimming took 1 base from V and 8 from J; bases not matched to a gene: 9. The CDR3 runs to 15 residues. The germline V gene encodes CDR1 DFQATT and CDR2 SNEGSKA (reference sequence). For the CDR3, the DNA is TGCAGTGCTAGAGGACGGGACAGGAGGAACGAAAAACTGTTTTTT. Translation gives CSARGRDRRNEKLFF.

This clonotype has a count of ten or more. The J gene is TRBJ1-4, the V gene TRBV12-3 or TRBV12-4; D is unresolved. The V gene lost 0 bases and the J gene lost 10 bases, with 6 bases spanning the gap. CDR3 length: 12 amino acids. CDR3 protein: CASSLAPGKLFF. The DNA of the CDR3 is TGTGCCAGCAGTTTAGCCCCAGGAAAACTGTTTTTT.

The V and J genes are TRBV10-3 and TRBJ2-2; maybe TRBD1 (5 bases). The germline V gene encodes CDR1 ENHRY and CDR2 SYGVKD. V lost 5 bases and J 5 bases, leaving 9 bases between the germline ends. CDR3 length: 13 residues. CDR3 DNA sequence: TGTGCCATCAGTAAAGACAGTACCGGGGAGCTGTTTTTT. Its translation: CAISKDSTGELFF.

This clonotype was detected many times. The chain joins TRBV10-3 to TRBJ2-5, with TRBD1 matching 9 bases. The germline V gene has CDR1 ENHRY and CDR2 SYGVKD. Trimming at V came to 8 bases and at J to 5 bases, leaving 0 bases not matched to a gene. This CDR3 region has 11 residues. The CDR3 bases are TGTGCCATCGGGACAGGGGAGACCCAGTACTTC. It encodes CAIGTGETQYF.

This clonotype came up many times. The genes are TRBV11-2 and TRBJ2-7; D is uncertain. Per germline, CDR1 SGHAT and CDR2 FQNNGV. This CDR3 region has 12 residues. V was trimmed by 0 bases and J by 7 bases, leaving 7 bases between them. CDR3 amino acids: CASSLDLGEQYF. CDR3 sequence (DNA): TGTGCCAGCAGCTTAGACCTCGGAGAGCAGTACTTC.

The J gene is TRBJ2-1, the V gene TRBV28; D gene ambiguous. This CDR3 region has 15 residues. V was clipped by 4 bases and J by 8 bases, with 18 bases between them. CDR1 is MDHEN and CDR2 is SYDVKM in the germline V gene. The CDR3 region is CASSSATPLLDEQFF. The CDR3 region has the DNA TGTGCCAGCAGTTCAGCAACTCCCCTCCTCGATGAGCAGTTCTTC.

This clonotype was detected only a few times. This sequence joins TRBV7-6 and TRBJ2-7; possible D gene TRBD2, 6 bases. Germline V CDR1 and CDR2: SGHVS, FNYEAQ. This CDR3 has 14 amino acids. Trimming removed 2 bases from V and 2 bases from J, with 10 bases in between. The CDR3 sequence is CASSLSLATYEQYF. In DNA, the CDR3 is TGTGCCAGCAGCTTAAGTCTAGCGACCTACGAGCAGTACTTC. The full variable domain, with the rest looked up from reference TRBV7-6 and TRBJ2-7, is GAGVSQSPRYKVTKRGQDVALRCDPISGHVSLYWYRQALGQGPEFLTYFNYEAQQDKSGLPNDRFSAERPEGSISTLTIQRTEQRDSAMYRCASSLSLATYEQYFGPGTRLTVT.

The CDR3 sequence is CASSGTSGGFNEQFF. In DNA form, the CDR3 reads TGTGCCAGCAGTGGGACTAGCGGGGGGTTCAATGAGCAGTTCTTC. This sequence joins TRBV2 and TRBJ2-1; 14 bases line up with TRBD2. V shed 4 bases, J shed 6 bases, and the junction held 2 bases outside the gene matches. The CDR3 loop spans 15 amino acids. The germline V gene encodes CDR1 SNHLY and CDR2 FYNNEI.

The chain carries TRBV5-6 and TRBJ1-2; unclear D gene. This CDR3 has 14 residues. Germline V CDR1 and CDR2: SGHDT, YYEEEE. Trimming left V 4 bases short and J 4 bases short, with 14 bases between. CDR3 in DNA: TGTGCCAGCAGCCCACCAGAGGGAACCTATGGCTACACCTTC. Its translation: CASSPPEGTYGYTF.

The V call is TRBV20-1, the J call TRBJ1-1; a weak D match, TRBD1 (5 bases). This CDR3 is 13 amino acids long. Trimming cost V 0 bases and J 11 bases, with 16 bases left between them. Germline assignment: CDR1 DFQATT and CDR2 SNEGSKA (reference sequence). This CDR3 is CSARDLGDLLAFF. In nucleotides, the CDR3 is TGCAGTGCTAGAGATTTGGGGGACCTGCTTGCTTTCTTT.

The sample holds many counts of this clonotype. This chain joins TRBV7-3 and TRBJ2-1, with 9 positions matching TRBD2. Trimming took 5 bases from V and 2 from J; bases not matched to a gene: 7. This CDR3 is 16 amino acids long. Germline CDR1 and CDR2: SGHTA and FQGTGA. CDR3 nucleotide sequence: TGTGCCAGCAGCCGAAGTAGCGGGAGTGCCTACAATGAGCAGTTCTTC. Its translation is CASSRSSGSAYNEQFF.

The rearrangement uses TRBV5-1 and TRBJ2-1; the match to TRBD1 covers 9 bases. V lost 4 bases and J lost 10; bases outside the gene matches: 12. Germline V lookup: CDR1 SGHRS, CDR2 YFSETQ. The CDR3 has 15 residues. CDR3 sequence: CASSGDRVTLGEQFF. CDR3 in DNA: TGCGCCAGCAGCGGGGACAGGGTCACTCTAGGGGAGCAGTTCTTC.

V gene TRBV20-1 combines with J gene TRBJ2-7, with no clear D. The CDR3 consists of 13 residues. Germline V CDR1 and CDR2: DFQATT, SNEGSKA (reference sequence). V was trimmed by 0 bases and J by 2 bases, leaving 8 bases between them. The chain's CDR3 is CSARDRQPYEQYF. The CDR3 DNA is TGCAGTGCTAGAGATCGCCAGCCCTACGAGCAGTACTTC.

This clonotype turned up a few times. The rearrangement links TRBV19 to TRBJ2-5; 8 bases agree with TRBD1. The CDR3 covers 15 residues. Germline CDR1 LNHDA, CDR2 SQIVND (reference sequence). The junction had 7 bases not matched to a gene; V was cut back by 0 bases and J by 7 bases. CDR3 sequence: CASSIEAGGAGTQYF. DNA of the CDR3: TGTGCCAGTAGTATAGAGGCAGGGGGCGCAGGGACCCAGTACTTC.

This chain uses TRBV9 with TRBJ2-5; 13 positions agree with TRBD2. CDR3 length: 20 residues. V dropped 0 bases and J dropped 1; count of bases not matched to a gene: 12. Per the germline V gene, CDR1 is SGDLS and CDR2 is YYNGEE. CDR3: CASSVAPGNRLAGGQETQYF. CDR3 nucleotide sequence: TGTGCCAGCAGCGTAGCCCCAGGCAATCGACTAGCGGGGGGCCAAGAGACCCAGTACTTC.

This clonotype was picked up one time. The chain carries TRBV2 and TRBJ2-7; D is perhaps TRBD1 (5 bases). V was trimmed by 7 bases and J by 4 bases, leaving 11 bases between them. Germline CDR1 is SNHLY and CDR2 is FYNNEI. The CDR3 totals 12 residues. The CDR3 loop is CASTGNSYEQYF. The CDR3 nucleotides read TGTGCCAGCACAGGGAATTCGTACGAGCAGTACTTC.

The table lists this clonotype with many counts. The chain combines TRBV20-1 with TRBJ2-3; D not resolved. CDR1 and CDR2 from the germline V gene are DFQATT and SNEGSKA (reference sequence). This CDR3 region has 13 residues. V lost 5 bases and J lost 2, with 11 bases in between. The chain's CDR3 is CSASWRFTDTQYF. CDR3 nucleotide sequence: TGCAGTGCTTCGTGGCGGTTCACAGATACGCAGTATTTT.

The rearrangement uses TRBV5-1 and TRBJ2-7; 9 bases are shared with TRBD1. After removal of 7 bases from V and 7 bases from J, the junction contained 9 bases not matched to a gene. The germline gives CDR1 SGHRS, CDR2 YFSETQ. This CDR3 is built from 13 residues. The CDR3: CASSPDRGREQYF. The DNA of the CDR3 is TGCGCCAGCTCCCCGGACAGGGGTAGGGAGCAGTACTTC.

This clonotype was observed at least ten times. The chain recombines TRBV24-1 with TRBJ2-3; 8 bases fit TRBD2. V was clipped by 10 bases and J by 4 bases; unmatched bases: 12. Germline V gene sequence: CDR1 KGHDR, CDR2 SFDVKD. The CDR3 extends over 15 amino acids. CDR3 region: CATGRGTRGADTQYF. The CDR3 DNA reads as TGTGCCACGGGACGAGGGACGCGGGGGGCAGATACGCAGTATTTT.

Only a few counts were recorded for this clonotype. The rearrangement links TRBV12-5 to TRBJ2-7; D call uncertain. Germline loops: CDR1 LGHNT, CDR2 FRNRAP. Trimming cost V 0 bases and J 5 bases, with 11 bases left between them. This CDR3 has 14 amino acids. The CDR3 reads CASGLVPDDDEQYF. CDR3 sequence (DNA): TGTGCTAGTGGTTTGGTACCCGATGATGACGAGCAGTACTTC.

The genes are TRBV20-1 and TRBJ1-2; D perhaps matches TRBD1 (6 bases). The CDR3 consists of 17 residues. V lost 6 bases and J 4 bases, leaving 27 bases between the germline ends. Germline V gives CDR1 DFQATT, CDR2 SNEGSKA (reference sequence). CDR3 in amino acids: CSAPPRLGGLSSYGYTF. For the CDR3, the DNA is TGCAGTGCGCCCCCCAGACTAGGGGGACTGTCCAGCTATGGCTACACCTTC.

The chain links TRBV7-2 to TRBJ1-2; perhaps TRBD1 as D (6 bases). Trimming stripped 5 bases from V and 6 bases from J, with 16 bases between. Germline-derived CDR1 and CDR2 are SGHTA and FQGNSA. The CDR3 loop spans 14 amino acids. The chain's CDR3 is CASSIQGGPHGYTF. The CDR3 DNA sequence: TGTGCCAGCAGCATCCAAGGGGGGCCGCATGGCTACACCTTC.

This rearrangement joins TRBV20-1 to TRBJ1-2, with 7 bases that match TRBD1. The V segment lost 2 bases and the J segment 6 bases; nucleotides outside the gene matches: 0. The CDR3 has 11 amino acids. CDR1 and CDR2 (germline): DFQATT, SNEGSKA (reference sequence). The DNA for the CDR3 is TGCAGTGCTAGACAGGGGGATGGCTACACCTTC. Amino acid sequence: CSARQGDGYTF.

V is TRBV6-2 or TRBV6-3 and J is TRBJ2-7; 7 bases fit TRBD2. The CDR3 loop spans 15 amino acids. Germline assignment: CDR1 MNHEY and CDR2 SVGEGT. With V trimmed by 8 bases and J by 0 bases, 10 bases remained unmatched. CDR3 amino acids: CASCSHGRFSYEQYF. The CDR3 coding sequence is TGTGCCAGCTGCTCCCACGGGAGGTTCTCCTACGAGCAGTACTTC.